This T cell receptor beta chain came from a study of beta chain features in type 1 diabetes listed by TCRdb under 2018. For the wider study: Patients and healthy donors did not differ in mean age, gender distribution, total cell number or subset yield. A total of 107,917,701 sorted cells were examined across all samples, and RNA yield correlated strongly with the number of cells per subset. The study compared the TCRB repertoires of sorted circulating CD4+ T cell subsets in recently diagnosed type 1 diabetes patients with those in matched healthy donors. Naive and central memory subsets were obtained from all 30 or so donors, but regulatory and stem cell-like memory subsets were isolated from only 8 patients and roughly eight healthy donors. Here is what the overall study found, with its caveats: Because the HLA sub-analyses included only small numbers of individuals, any influence of HLA type on TCRB rearrangement was left unresolved. At VDJ recombination sites, type 1 diabetes patients had fewer insertions and more deleted nucleotides, which implies abnormalities in thymic rearrangement. Naive, central memory and regulatory TCRB repertoires appeared to be more similar among patients than among healthy donors. Sequencing cDNA rather than genomic DNA could over-represent highly expressing activated cells, although activation and CD3 levels did not differ between groups. In all four CD4+ subsets, TCRB CDR3 length was moderately but significantly shorter in type 1 diabetes patients. PCR may preferentially amplify shorter templates, but because patient and control samples were amplified and corrected together, any resulting skew would affect both groups equally.

This clone occurred a few times. Its specific antigen is unknown. Nothing much larger sits one base from this clone, and base qualities are not available. The entire isolated RNA was reverse transcribed using the High Capacity cDNA Reverse Transcription Kit, and thus expressed TCRB transcripts were sequenced. Deep immunoSEQ sequencing was applied to naive, central memory and regulatory T cell samples, giving an average of around 3.4 million total reads per sample. Sorted cells were lysed in RLT buffer, and RNA was extracted using DNase-treated RNeasy Micro or Mini kits according to cell number. Each cell subset was processed separately to prevent cross-contamination, with patient and healthy donor samples processed together. The immunoSEQ multiplex PCR was used to amplify TCRB sequences from cDNA, yielding 87-bp fragments that span the CDR3 region. Amplicons were sequenced on the Illumina HiSeq platform. Under the source paper's analysis protocol: Synthetic template baselines were used to correct PCR bias computationally, reads within Hamming distance 2 were collapsed together, and singletons that could not be merged were discarded. Reads were aligned against IMGT to assign V, D and J genes, CDR3 length and insertions or deletions at six rearrangement sites. Within each subset, clonotype counts were normalized to sorted cell number, after which true diversity and Gini coefficients were computed with the tcR R package. The overlap coefficient, calculated on TCRB nucleotide sequences, was used to measure repertoire sharing. TCRdb took over this immuneACCESS table, retaining in-frame rearrangements with V and J assigned. Such tables are incomplete; in checked studies, under half of the missing clones stem from an unresolved V gene, and the remainder is unexplained. V and J calls and clone size follow that table, whereas D and trimming were derived from the DNA. The table for this sample lists roughly 300,000 clones; 11% to 15% of them were counted only once. Of the sample, more than 6.5% falls within the top ten clones.

From each donor, a single peripheral blood sample of 95 to 150 mL on average was drawn into heparinised tubes. A BD FACSAria II was used to sort naive, central memory, regulatory and stem cell-like memory CD4+ T cells with a panel that included CD45RO, CCR7, CD25, CD127, CD95 and CD27. A purity above 95% was achieved for all sorted populations. PBMCs were isolated immediately by Lymphoprep density gradient centrifugation and stained directly without culture. To minimize batch effects, samples were stained and sorted in pairs, one healthy donor with one patient per experiment. The source of this sequence is a man aged 25 to 40 in good health. Sequenced input: central memory CD4+ T cells from blood.

DNA sequence: TGTGCCAGCAGCTTGGCAACTACAGGGCATCAGCCCCAGCATTTT. Its coded protein is CASSLATTGHQPQHF. This chain joins TRBV5-8 to TRBJ1-5, and possibly TRBD1, on 6 matching bases. V is reduced by 0 bases and J by 5 bases, leaving a spacing of 12 bases between them. Inclusive of the bounding cysteine and phenylalanine, the CDR3 is 15 residues long. Kept here is only the CDR3 DNA, which spans 45 bases and is read in frame from base 1. In the germline V gene, CDR1 corresponds to SGHTS and CDR2 to YDEGEE.